This record covers a single T cell receptor beta chain. Its antigen is as yet unknown. It is unclear where the CDR3 begins or ends on the DNA, so no DNA is shown, and the CDR3 is as TCRdb lists it. This specimen belongs to a study of beta chain features in type 1 diabetes. The study's findings and limits: In the patient group, naive, central memory and Treg TCRB repertoires seemed more alike than in the healthy donor group. Possibly, sequencing cDNA over-represented cells that had high TCR expression levels.

What was sequenced were expressed TCRB transcripts, since all of the isolated RNA had been reverse transcribed. Sequencing was performed with immunoSEQ multiplex PCR; in TCRdb, only in-frame clones are kept and a portion is missing. The sample holds 400,000 to 600,000 clones; over 25% are singletons and the top ten take around 0.065%. The CDR3 is 12 amino acids long, termini counted. Germline V gives CDR1 SEHNR, CDR2 FQNEAQ (reference sequence). The receptor's source is a man aged 18 to 29 in good health. The gene calls are TRBV7-9 and TRBJ2-1. The sequenced sample was naive CD4+ T cells from blood. CDR3 in amino acids: CASSFGPGKQFF.